These T cell receptor beta chains were read from a single sample in a study of blood T cells in healthy people across ages. Each CDR3 protein is one row after TCRdb ran MiXCR on the 5' RACE reads. The table lists over 700,000 distinct CDR3 sequences, roughly 50% of them singletons. Input material: blood. The receptors shown here come from a man older than 75 in good health. The conserved cysteine and the conserved F or W are not part of the CDR3 here.

V gene | CDR3 protein
TRBV10-3 | AIKEGALAGVNEQF
TRBV10-1 | ASSAGTRFSEQY
TRBV20-1 | SAGRGGTDTQY
TRBV7-8 | ASSLSRLDTYEQY
TRBV5-1 | ASSLRPRDSDEQF
TRBV2 | ASSVGGANILGANVLT
TRBV27 | ASSRAGETNEQY
TRBV20-1 | SARDWEDYGYT
TRBV20-1 | SASPSREGHRYAY
TRBV27 | ASSLSPGTGGEKLF
TRBV27 | ASSLTTGVLHEQY
TRBV15 | ATSRGGREGRYAY
TRBV14 | ASSRQRGDRYAY
TRBV25-1 | ASSVGTGGRYEQY
TRBV21-1 | ASSKSWLRRYAY
TRBV6-5 | ASSTPGTGHYNEQY
TRBV15 | ATSPRPGSSGRGNEQF
TRBV20-1 | SARGDGGQGYEQY
TRBV28 | ASTSPSGGLAYEQY
TRBV24-1 | ATSGRASGRHTGELF
TRBV7-2 | ASSARSNNEQF
TRBV4-2 | ASSQRESVAENYGYT
TRBV7-2 | ASSTPQGAGLDRYAY
TRBV20-1 | RAIEYNEQF
TRBV29-1 | SVAVSSYEQY
TRBV7-9 | ASRVAGGVPGEQF
TRBV18 | ASSPASGRAYEQY
TRBV6-6 | ASSHGGPYEQY
TRBV20-1 | SVTPFGGETQY